These T cell receptor beta chains were read from a single sample in a study of cytomegalovirus exposure and HLA in healthy donors. Libraries were prepared by immunoSEQ multiplex PCR; TCRdb keeps only in-frame clonotypes and omits some of them. The data contain around 160,000 clones, roughly 84% of them singletons. Material: PBMCs. The receptors were gathered from a man younger than 45 in good health and CMV-seropositive. The CDR3 runs from the conserved cysteine through the conserved F or W. A D gene is named only where the DNA matches it firmly. Expanded clones get a size class; other rows say once, few or many, or leave the size out.

.,TRBV6-5,once,13,TRBJ2-2,CASWRSWPGELFF,TGTGCCAGCTGGAGGAGTTGGCCCGGGGAGCTGTTTTTT
.,TRBV6-6,.,15,TRBJ2-1,CATSQGGWAYNEQFF,TGTGCCACCTCTCAGGGGGGTTGGGCCTACAATGAGCAGTTCTTC
.,TRBV7-3,.,14,TRBJ2-2,CASSLNQNTGELFF,TGTGCCAGCAGCTTAAATCAGAACACCGGGGAGCTGTTTTTT
.,TRBV6-6,.,15,TRBJ2-3,CASSYGGADTDTQYF,TGTGCCAGCAGTTATGGAGGAGCTGACACAGATACGCAGTATTTT
.,TRBV28,.,16,TRBJ2-7,CASSFVFEGFSYEQYF,TGTGCCAGCAGTTTTGTTTTCGAGGGATTCTCCTACGAGCAGTACTTC
.,TRBV5-1,.,15,TRBJ1-1,CASSLARGPYTEAFF,TGCGCCAGCAGCTTGGCGCGGGGGCCGTACACTGAAGCTTTCTTT
.,TRBV9,.,13,TRBJ1-1,CASSVAWNTEAFF,TGTGCCAGCAGCGTAGCCTGGAACACTGAAGCTTTCTTT
.,TRBV27,.,15,TRBJ1-2,CASSLSGNYNYGYTF,TGTGCCAGCAGTTTGTCAGGGAACTATAACTATGGCTACACCTTC
.,TRBV5-4,.,13,TRBJ2-5,CASSPLPSETQYF,TGTGCCAGCAGCCCCCTCCCCTCGGAGACCCAGTACTTC
.,TRBV9,.,15,TRBJ2-5,CASSALAGQGETQYF,TGTGCCAGCAGCGCCTTAGCGGGTCAGGGGGAGACCCAGTACTTC
TRBD1,TRBV2,.,14,TRBJ1-3,CASRGDSSGNTIYF,TGTGCCAGCAGGGGGGACAGTTCTGGAAACACCATATATTTT
.,TRBV7-3,.,16,TRBJ2-1,CASSSLSSGSYNEQFF,TGTGCCAGCAGCTCGCTTTCCAGCGGATCATACAATGAGCAGTTCTTC
.,TRBV29-1,.,13,TRBJ1-1,CSVENGENTEAFF,TGCAGCGTTGAGAACGGGGAGAACACTGAAGCTTTCTTT
TRBD2,TRBV5-1,.,16,TRBJ2-3,CASSWRFGGSTDTQYF,TGCGCCAGCAGCTGGAGGTTCGGGGGGAGCACAGATACGCAGTATTTT
TRBD2,TRBV7-9,.,16,TRBJ2-2,CASSFRGETNTGELFF,TGTGCCAGCAGCTTTCGGGGGGAGACCAACACCGGGGAGCTGTTTTTT
TRBD1,TRBV5-1,.,16,TRBJ1-3,CASSLGPGQGGNTIYF,TGCGCCAGCAGCTTGGGCCCCGGACAGGGTGGGAACACCATATATTTT
TRBD2,TRBV7-9,.,16,TRBJ2-2,CASSSDKWEGTGELFF,TGTGCCAGCAGCTCCGACAAGTGGGAGGGTACCGGGGAGCTGTTTTTT
.,TRBV27,.,13,TRBJ2-3,CASSNDAADTQYF,TGTGCCAGCAGCAACGATGCGGCGGATACGCAGTATTTT
TRBD1,TRBV11-2,.,14,TRBJ2-7,CASSGSTGNYEQYF,TGTGCCAGCAGCGGGTCGACAGGGAACTACGAGCAGTACTTC
.,TRBV18,.,14,TRBJ2-1,CASSPLGRGNEQFF,TGTGCCAGCTCACCACTGGGCAGGGGAAATGAGCAGTTCTTC
TRBD2,TRBV28,.,14,TRBJ2-3,CASRAGVFTDTQYF,TGTGCCAGCAGGGCGGGAGTCTTCACAGATACGCAGTATTTT
.,TRBV6-1,.,14,TRBJ2-2,CASRPRREAGELFF,TGTGCCAGCAGGCCAAGGAGAGAGGCCGGGGAGCTGTTTTTT
.,TRBV2,.,12,TRBJ2-7,CASQLERYEQYF,TGTGCCAGCCAACTAGAGCGGTACGAGCAGTACTTC
.,TRBV19,.,15,TRBJ2-1,CASSIGTSRPAEQFF,TGTGCCAGTAGTATAGGGACTTCTCGACCCGCTGAGCAGTTCTTC
TRBD1,TRBV6-5,.,15,TRBJ2-7,CASREQGGSGNEQYF,TGTGCCAGCAGAGAACAAGGGGGCTCGGGGAACGAGCAGTACTTC
TRBD1,TRBV27,.,17,TRBJ2-3,CASSLYPDRKITDTQYF,TGTGCCAGCAGTTTATACCCGGACAGGAAAATCACAGATACGCAGTATTTT
TRBD2,TRBV2,.,15,TRBJ2-3,CASSSGGAGTDTQYF,TGTGCCAGCTCTAGCGGGGGGGCCGGGACAGATACGCAGTATTTT
.,TRBV6-5,.,14,TRBJ1-6,CASTKDSSGSPLHF,TGTGCCAGCACCAAGGACAGTTCGGGCTCACCCCTCCACTTT
.,TRBV5-1,.,11,TRBJ2-7,CASSDGEEQYF,TGCGCCAGCAGCGACGGGGAGGAGCAGTACTTC
.,TRBV4-1,.,15,TRBJ2-7,CASSQTDQNLDEQYF,TGCGCCAGCAGCCAAACAGACCAGAACCTTGACGAGCAGTACTTC
.,TRBV19,.,14,TRBJ2-1,CASSMAGRISEQFF,TGTGCCAGTAGTATGGCAGGGCGGATTAGTGAGCAGTTCTTC
TRBD1,TRBV7-9,.,15,TRBJ2-3,CASSIQSRGTDTQYF,TGTGCCAGCAGCATCCAGTCCAGGGGGACAGATACGCAGTATTTT
.,TRBV7-3,.,14,TRBJ1-2,CASSPSGDRLGYTF,TGTGCCAGCAGCCCTTCGGGGGATCGGCTGGGCTACACCTTC
.,TRBV30,.,13,TRBJ2-1,CAWERRGFNEQFF,TGTGCCTGGGAGAGGAGGGGATTCAATGAGCAGTTCTTC
.,TRBV19,.,15,TRBJ1-5,CASSTTVRGNQPQHF,TGTGCCAGTAGTACGACAGTTCGGGGCAATCAGCCCCAGCATTTT
TRBD1,TRBV27,.,16,TRBJ2-7,CASSLSWGQGAYEQYF,TGTGCCAGCAGTTTATCATGGGGACAGGGGGCGTACGAGCAGTACTTC
TRBD1,TRBV7-8,.,15,TRBJ2-7,CASSSGTDRAYEQYF,TGTGCCAGCAGCTCCGGGACCGACAGGGCATACGAGCAGTACTTC
TRBD2,TRBV5-1,.,14,TRBJ2-1,CASSPGTSPNEQFF,TGCGCCAGCAGCCCCGGGACTAGCCCCAATGAGCAGTTCTTC
.,TRBV2,.,15,TRBJ2-3,CASSEPSLGPDTQYF,TGTGCCAGCAGTGAACCTAGCCTCGGCCCAGATACGCAGTATTTT
.,TRBV18,.,14,TRBJ1-2,CASSPADRTAGYTF,TGTGCCAGCTCTCCCGCTGACAGGACCGCTGGCTACACCTTC
.,TRBV2,.,13,TRBJ2-1,CASSTGVYNEQFF,TGTGCCAGCAGTACGGGGGTATACAATGAGCAGTTCTTC
TRBD2,TRBV7-3,.,18,TRBJ2-2,CASSSVGLAGVFTGELFF,TGTGCCAGCAGCTCGGTTGGACTAGCGGGGGTGTTCACCGGGGAGCTGTTTTTT
.,TRBV11-2,.,15,TRBJ2-3,CASSPEAGRPDTQYF,TGTGCCAGCAGCCCTGAGGCGGGGCGTCCCGATACGCAGTATTTT
.,TRBV18,.,13,TRBJ2-7,CASSTTKVYEQYF,TGTGCCAGCTCAACCACTAAGGTCTACGAGCAGTACTTC
.,TRBV5-4,.,14,TRBJ2-2,CASSFSLNTGELFF,TGTGCCAGCAGCTTTTCACTCAACACCGGGGAGCTGTTTTTT
.,TRBV10-3,.,13,TRBJ1-1,CAISEDTNTEAFF,TGTGCCATCAGTGAGGACACGAACACTGAAGCTTTCTTT
TRBD1,TRBV28,.,14,TRBJ2-3,CASSSGQSTDTQYF,TGTGCCAGCAGTTCGGGACAGAGCACAGATACGCAGTATTTT
.,TRBV2,.,13,TRBJ1-5,CASSLQGDQPQHF,TGTGCCAGCAGTCTACAGGGTGATCAGCCCCAGCATTTT
TRBD2,TRBV5-6,.,17,TRBJ2-3,CASSWSGGRQSTDTQYF,TGTGCCAGCAGCTGGAGCGGGGGGCGCCAGAGCACAGATACGCAGTATTTT